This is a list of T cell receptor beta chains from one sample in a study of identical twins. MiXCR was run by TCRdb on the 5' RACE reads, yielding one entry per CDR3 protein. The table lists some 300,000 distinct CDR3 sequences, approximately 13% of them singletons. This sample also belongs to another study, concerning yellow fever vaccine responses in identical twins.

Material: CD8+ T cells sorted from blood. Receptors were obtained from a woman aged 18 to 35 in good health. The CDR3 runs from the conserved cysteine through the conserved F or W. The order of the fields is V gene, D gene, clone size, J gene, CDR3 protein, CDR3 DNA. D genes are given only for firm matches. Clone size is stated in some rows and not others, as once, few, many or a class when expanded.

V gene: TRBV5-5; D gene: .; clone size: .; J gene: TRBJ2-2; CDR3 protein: CASSPPIETGELFF; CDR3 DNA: TGTGCCAGCAGCCCACCGATAGAGACCGGGGAGCTGTTTTTT
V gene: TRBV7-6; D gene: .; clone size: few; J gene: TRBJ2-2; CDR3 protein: CASSLDRLGRNTGELFF; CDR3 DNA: TGTGCCAGCAGCTTAGACCGTCTCGGGAGGAACACCGGGGAGCTGTTTTTT
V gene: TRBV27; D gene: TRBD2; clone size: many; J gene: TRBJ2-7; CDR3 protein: CASSNLGLAGVGEQYF; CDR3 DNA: TGTGCCAGCAGTAACCTCGGACTAGCGGGAGTCGGCGAGCAGTACTTC
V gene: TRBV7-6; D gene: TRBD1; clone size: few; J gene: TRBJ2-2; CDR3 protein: CASSFGAGTGNTGELFF; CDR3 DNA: TGTGCCAGCAGCTTCGGAGCCGGGACAGGGAACACCGGGGAGCTGTTTTTT
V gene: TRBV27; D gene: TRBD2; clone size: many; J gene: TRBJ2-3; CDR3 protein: CASSSSGGGTDTQYF; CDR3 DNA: TGTGCCAGCAGTTCTAGCGGGGGGGGCACAGATACGCAGTATTTT
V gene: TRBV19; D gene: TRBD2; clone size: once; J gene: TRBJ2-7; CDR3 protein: CASSIDGLAGLYEQYF; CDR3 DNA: TGTGCCAGTAGTATAGACGGCCTAGCGGGCCTTTACGAGCAGTACTTC
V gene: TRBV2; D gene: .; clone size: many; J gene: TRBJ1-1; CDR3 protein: CASSESPIRAFF; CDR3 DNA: TGTGCCAGCAGTGAGTCACCGATTAGGGCTTTCTTT
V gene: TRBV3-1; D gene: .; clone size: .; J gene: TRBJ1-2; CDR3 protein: CASSQDRRDHGYTF; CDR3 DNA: TGTGCCAGCAGCCAAGATAGGAGGGACCATGGCTACACCTTC
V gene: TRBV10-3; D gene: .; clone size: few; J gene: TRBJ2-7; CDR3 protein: CAISDETYEQYF; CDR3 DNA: TGTGCCATCAGCGATGAAACCTACGAGCAGTACTTC
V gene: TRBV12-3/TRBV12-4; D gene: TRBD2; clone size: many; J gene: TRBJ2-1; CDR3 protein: CASSLAGGMWNEQFF; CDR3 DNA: TGTGCCAGCAGTTTAGCGGGGGGGATGTGGAATGAGCAGTTCTTC
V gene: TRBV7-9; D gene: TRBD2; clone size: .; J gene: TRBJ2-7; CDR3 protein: CASSLAAGGPYEQYF; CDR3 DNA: TGTGCCAGCAGCTTAGCGGCGGGAGGCCCCTACGAGCAGTACTTC
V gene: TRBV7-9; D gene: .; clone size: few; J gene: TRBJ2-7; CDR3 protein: CASSLLVTYEQYF; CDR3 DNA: TGTGCCAGCAGCTTACTAGTAACCTACGAGCAGTACTTC
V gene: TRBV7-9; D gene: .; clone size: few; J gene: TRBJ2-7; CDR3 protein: CASSFGGGEQYF; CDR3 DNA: TGTGCCAGCAGCTTCGGGGGCGGCGAGCAGTACTTC
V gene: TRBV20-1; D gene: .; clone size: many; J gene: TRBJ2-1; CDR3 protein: CSARMVGSEQFF; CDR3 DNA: TGCAGTGCTAGGATGGTGGGCAGTGAGCAGTTCTTC
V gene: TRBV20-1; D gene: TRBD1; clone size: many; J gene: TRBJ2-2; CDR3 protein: CSATDRVDGGELFF; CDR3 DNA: TGCAGTGCTACGGACAGGGTAGATGGCGGGGAGCTGTTTTTT
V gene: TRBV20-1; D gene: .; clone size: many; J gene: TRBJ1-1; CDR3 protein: CSALPRGDTEAFF; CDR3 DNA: TGCAGTGCTCTACCTAGGGGGGACACTGAAGCTTTCTTT
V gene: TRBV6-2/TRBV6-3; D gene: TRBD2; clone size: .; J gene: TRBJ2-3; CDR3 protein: CASSYSMARTSGPSTDTQYF; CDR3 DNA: TGTGCCAGCAGTTACTCGATGGCCCGAACTAGCGGCCCCAGCACAGATACGCAGTATTTT
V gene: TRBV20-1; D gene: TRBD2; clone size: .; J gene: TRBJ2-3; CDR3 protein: CSARSPTPAGSTDTQYF; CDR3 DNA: TGCAGTGCTAGAAGCCCAACCCCAGCGGGGAGCACAGATACGCAGTATTTT
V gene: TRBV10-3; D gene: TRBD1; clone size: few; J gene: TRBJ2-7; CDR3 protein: CAISARDRVHEQYF; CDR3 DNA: TGTGCCATCAGTGCCCGGGACAGGGTCCACGAGCAGTACTTC